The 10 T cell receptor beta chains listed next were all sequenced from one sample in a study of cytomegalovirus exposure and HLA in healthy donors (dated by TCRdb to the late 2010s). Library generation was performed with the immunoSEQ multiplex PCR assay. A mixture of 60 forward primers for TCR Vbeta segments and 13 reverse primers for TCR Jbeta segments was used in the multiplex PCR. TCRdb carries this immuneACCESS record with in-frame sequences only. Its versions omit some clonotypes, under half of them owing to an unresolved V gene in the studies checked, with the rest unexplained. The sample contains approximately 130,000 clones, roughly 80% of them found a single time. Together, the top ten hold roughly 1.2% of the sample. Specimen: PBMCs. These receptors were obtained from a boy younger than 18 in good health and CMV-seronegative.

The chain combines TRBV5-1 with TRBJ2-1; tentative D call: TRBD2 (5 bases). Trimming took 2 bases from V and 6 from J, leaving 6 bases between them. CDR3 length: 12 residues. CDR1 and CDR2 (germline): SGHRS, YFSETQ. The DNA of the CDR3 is TGCGCCAGCAGCTTAGAGGGCAATGAGCAGTTCTTC. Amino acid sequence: CASSLEGNEQFF.

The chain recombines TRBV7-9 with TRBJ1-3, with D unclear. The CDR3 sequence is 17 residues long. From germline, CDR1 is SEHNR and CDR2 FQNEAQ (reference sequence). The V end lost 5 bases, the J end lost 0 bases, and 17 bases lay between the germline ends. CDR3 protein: CASSNPEAGSSGNTIYF. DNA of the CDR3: TGTGCCAGCAGCAACCCCGAAGCCGGTAGCTCTGGAAACACCATATATTTT.

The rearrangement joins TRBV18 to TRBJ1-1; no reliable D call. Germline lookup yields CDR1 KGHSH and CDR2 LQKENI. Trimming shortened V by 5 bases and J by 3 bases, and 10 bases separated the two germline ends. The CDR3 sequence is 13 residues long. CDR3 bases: TGTGCCAGCTCAGGCGGGTTGGACACTGAAGCTTTCTTT. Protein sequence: CASSGGLDTEAFF. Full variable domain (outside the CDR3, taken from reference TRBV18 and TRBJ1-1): NAGVMQNPRHLVRRRGQEARLRCSPMKGHSHVYWYRQLPEEGLKFMVYLQKENIIDESGMPKERFSAEFPKEGPSILRIQQVVRGDSAAYFCASSGGLDTEAFFGQGTRLTVV.

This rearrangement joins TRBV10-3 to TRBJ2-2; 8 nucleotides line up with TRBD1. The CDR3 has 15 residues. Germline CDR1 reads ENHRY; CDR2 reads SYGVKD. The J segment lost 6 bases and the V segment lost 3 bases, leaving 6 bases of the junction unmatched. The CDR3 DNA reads TGTGCCATCAGTGAAACAGGACAGGGATCCGGGGAGCTGTTTTTT. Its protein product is CAISETGQGSGELFF.

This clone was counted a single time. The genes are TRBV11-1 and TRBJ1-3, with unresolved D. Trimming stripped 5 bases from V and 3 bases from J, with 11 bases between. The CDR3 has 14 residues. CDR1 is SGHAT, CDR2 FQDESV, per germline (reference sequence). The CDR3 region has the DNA TGTGCCAGCAGCAGGATTACAGATGGAAACACCATATATTTT. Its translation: CASSRITDGNTIYF.

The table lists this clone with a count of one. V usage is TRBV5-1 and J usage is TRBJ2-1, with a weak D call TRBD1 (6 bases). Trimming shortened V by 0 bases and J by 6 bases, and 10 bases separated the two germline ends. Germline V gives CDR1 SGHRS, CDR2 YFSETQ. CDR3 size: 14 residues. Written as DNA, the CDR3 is TGCGCCAGCAGCTTGGTACTGGGGGCCAATGAGCAGTTCTTC. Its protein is CASSLVLGANEQFF. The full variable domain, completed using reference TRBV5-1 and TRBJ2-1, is KAGVTQTPRYLIKTRGQQVTLSCSPISGHRSVSWYQQTPGQGLQFLFEYFSETQRNKGNFPGRFSGRQFSNSRSEMNVSTLELGDSALYLCASSLVLGANEQFFGPGTRLTVL.

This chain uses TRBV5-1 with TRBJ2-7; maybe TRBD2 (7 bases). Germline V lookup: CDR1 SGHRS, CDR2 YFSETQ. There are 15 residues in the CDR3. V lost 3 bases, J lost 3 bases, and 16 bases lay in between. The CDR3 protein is CASSWGGGAGYEQYF. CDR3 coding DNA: TGCGCCAGCAGCTGGGGTGGGGGGGCAGGCTACGAGCAGTACTTC.

CDR3 DNA sequence: TGTGCCAGTACCTCGCAGTCTTCCTACGAGCAGTACTTC. Translating it yields CASTSQSSYEQYF. The J gene is TRBJ2-7, the V gene TRBV19, with D unresolved. CDR3 size: 13 residues. Germline CDR1 and CDR2: LNHDA and SQIVND (reference sequence). The germline V and J ends were trimmed by 7 bases and 1 base, with 11 bases remaining between them.

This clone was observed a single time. Here the CDR3 reads CASSMVDSSYNEQFF. The CDR3, as DNA: TGTGCCAGTAGTATGGTTGACAGCTCCTACAATGAGCAGTTCTTC. The V call is TRBV19, the J call TRBJ2-1; D perhaps matches TRBD1 (5 bases). Trimming cost V 3 bases and J 0 bases, with 9 bases left between them. Germline CDR1 reads LNHDA; CDR2 reads SQIVND (reference sequence). The length of the CDR3 is 15 residues.

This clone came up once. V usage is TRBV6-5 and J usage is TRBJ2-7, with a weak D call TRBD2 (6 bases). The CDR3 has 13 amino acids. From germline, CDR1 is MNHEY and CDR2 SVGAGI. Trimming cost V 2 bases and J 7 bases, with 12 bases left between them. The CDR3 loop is CASSYNRLAEQYF. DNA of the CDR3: TGTGCCAGCAGTTACAATAGGCTAGCGGAGCAGTACTTC.